One sample yielded the 22 T cell receptor beta chains listed below, sequenced in a study of glioma-infiltrating T cells. The iRepertoire nested amplicon-rescue multiplex PCR amplified TCR alpha and beta CDR3s from RNA. TCRdb re-analysed the multiplex PCR reads in MiXCR, keeping a single row per CDR3 protein. The sample gives fewer than 500,000 distinct CDR3 sequences, 41% of which show up once; about 12% is in the top ten. The material sequenced was glioma tissue, nonneoplastic brain tissue, or PBMCs (not recorded which). These receptor sequences come from a human donor with low-grade glioma or glioblastoma, undergoing nonglioma brain surgery, or in good health (not recorded which).

In its sample, this clonotype was seen a few times. V gene TRBV27 combines with J gene TRBJ2-3; D is perhaps TRBD1 (6 bases). Deletions cut 4 bases from V and 2 bases from J, with 13 bases between. The CDR3 spans 15 residues. Germline V CDR1 and CDR2: MNHEY, SMNVEV (reference sequence). The CDR3 reads CASSSGAMVTDTQYF. The CDR3 coding sequence is TGTGCCAGCAGTTCAGGGGCGATGGTCACAGATACGCAGTATTTT.

This clonotype was recorded only once. This sequence joins TRBV28 and TRBJ1-1; 9 nucleotides line up with TRBD1. Germline V gives CDR1 MDHEN, CDR2 SYDVKM. This CDR3 is 15 amino acids long. After removal of 0 bases from V and 5 bases from J, the junction contained 4 bases not matched to a gene. CDR3: CASSLWDRGKTEAFF. The CDR3 DNA is TGTGCCAGCAGTTTATGGGACAGGGGCAAAACTGAAGCTTTCTTT. The entire variable domain, with the rest obtained from reference TRBV28 and TRBJ1-1, is as follows: DVKVTQSSRYLVKRTGEKVFLECVQDMDHENMFWYRQDPGLGLRLIYFSYDVKMKEKGDIPEGYSVSREKKERFSLILESASTNQTSMYLCASSLWDRGKTEAFFGQGTRLTVV.

This clonotype was detected only a few times. This chain links TRBV6-1 with TRBJ2-5; D ambiguous. V shed 7 bases and J shed 2 bases, with 14 bases lying between them. The CDR3 spans 14 residues. Germline V gene data show CDR1 as MNHNS and CDR2 as SASEGT. CDR3 DNA sequence: TGTGCCAGCACCCGCTGGGCAGAACAAGAGACCCAGTACTTC. It encodes CASTRWAEQETQYF.

This clonotype was observed at least ten times. V usage is TRBV7-2 and J usage is TRBJ2-7; D might be TRBD2 (5 bases). Trimming removed 1 base at V and 1 base at J, with 11 bases between. Germline V gene lookup returns CDR1 SGHTA and CDR2 FQGNSA. The CDR3 covers 15 residues. CDR3 residues: CASSLGAGGSYEQYF. In DNA, the CDR3 is TGTGCCAGCAGCTTAGGGGCGGGTGGATCCTACGAGCAGTACTTC. Combining the CDR3 with reference TRBV7-2 and TRBJ2-7 gives the whole variable domain GAGVSQSPSNKVTEKGKDVELRCDPISGHTALYWYRQSLGQGLEFLIYFQGNSAPDKSGLPSDRFSAERTGGSVSTLTIQRTQQEDSAVYLCASSLGAGGSYEQYFGPGTRLTVT.

The rearrangement links TRBV27 to TRBJ2-7, with D possibly TRBD2 on 5 matching bases. This CDR3 has 15 residues. The germline V gene encodes CDR1 MNHEY and CDR2 SMNVEV (reference sequence). Trimming pared 6 bases from V and 0 bases from J, leaving 15 bases between. CDR3 bases: TGTGCCAGCAGCCGACGACTGGGGAGCTCCTACGAGCAGTACTTC. Residues: CASSRRLGSSYEQYF.

In this sample, this clonotype turned up many times. J is TRBJ2-1 and V is TRBV28; 16 bases are a match to TRBD2. This CDR3 is 17 amino acids long. The V and J ends lost 3 bases and 8 bases, in that order; junction bases with no gene match: 7. Germline V gene lookup returns CDR1 MDHEN and CDR2 SYDVKM. The CDR3 coding sequence is TGTGCCAGCAGTTTGGGACTAGCGGGAGGGCGGGGGGATGAGCAGTTCTTC. This encodes CASSLGLAGGRGDEQFF.

V is TRBV6-6 and J is TRBJ2-3; D uncertain. Germline CDR1 is MNHNY and CDR2 is SVGAGI (reference sequence). The CDR3 sequence is 14 residues long. V was shortened by 2 bases and J by 2 bases, with 8 bases between the two germline ends. CDR3 region: CASSYPGSTDTQYF. The CDR3 DNA follows: TGTGCCAGCAGTTACCCAGGATCCACAGATACGCAGTATTTT.

The CDR3 DNA reads TGCAGTCTTCTCGCGGGAGGCACAGATACGCAGTATTTT. Amino acids: CSLLAGGTDTQYF. The chain joins TRBV20-1 to TRBJ2-3; 7 bases align to TRBD2. V lost 8 bases, J lost 1 base, and 6 bases stayed unmatched. The CDR3 is 13 residues long. Germline-derived CDR1 and CDR2 are DFQATT and SNEGSKA (reference sequence).

To note about this clonotype: Possible read error: a much larger clone is one base away. J is TRBJ2-1 and V is TRBV6-5; 7 nucleotides align to TRBD2. CDR1 and CDR2 from the germline V gene are MNHEY and SVGAGI. Trimming removed 6 bases from V and 9 bases from J; junction bases left unmatched: 11. This CDR3 region has 14 residues. The CDR3 loop reads CASRYDGRLSEQFF. The DNA of the CDR3 is TGTGCCAGCAGATATGACGGGAGGTTGAGTGAGCAGTTCTTC.

A few counts support this clonotype. V gene TRBV7-9 combines with J gene TRBJ1-1, with no clear D. The CDR3 extends over 14 amino acids. Germline-derived CDR1 and CDR2 are SEHNR and FQNEAQ (reference sequence). V was clipped by 1 base and J by 0 bases, with 6 bases between them. CDR3 sequence reads: CASSLGSVNTEAFF. The CDR3 DNA reads as TGTGCCAGCAGCTTAGGATCGGTGAACACTGAAGCTTTCTTT. The full variable domain, in which reference TRBV7-9 and TRBJ1-1 provide the parts outside the CDR3, is DTGVSQNPRHKITKRGQNVTFRCDPISEHNRLYWYRQTLGQGPEFLTYFQNEAQLEKSRLLSDRFSAERPKGSFSTLEIQRTEQGDSAMYLCASSLGSVNTEAFFGQGTRLTVV.

V gene TRBV5-1 combines with J gene TRBJ1-1; TRBD1 agrees at 7 bases. Germline-derived CDR1 and CDR2 are SGHRS and YFSETQ. V gave up 1 base and J gave up 0 bases; unmatched junction bases: 6. The CDR3 sequence is 16 residues long. CDR3 region: CASSLSGTAMNTEAFF. The CDR3 coding sequence is TGCGCCAGCAGCTTGTCCGGGACAGCCATGAACACTGAAGCTTTCTTT.

This clonotype has a count of ten or more. The V gene is TRBV6-1, the J gene TRBJ1-2; 7 positions match TRBD1. Germline V lookup: CDR1 MNHNS, CDR2 SASEGT. There are 14 residues in the CDR3. J gave up 2 bases and V 7 bases, and 7 bases lay outside the gene matches. The CDR3 region has the DNA TGTGCCAGCAACCCTGACAGGGAAAACTATGGCTACACCTTC. Translating gives CASNPDRENYGYTF.

The sample holds many counts of this clonotype. This rearrangement joins TRBV28 to TRBJ1-1; D gene unclear. Deletions cut 3 bases from V and 8 bases from J, with 13 bases between. Germline V gene sequence: CDR1 MDHEN, CDR2 SYDVKM. This CDR3 has 13 amino acids. The CDR3 region has the DNA TGTGCCAGCAGTTTTGTCGCCGCGCCCGAAGCTTTCTTT. Translating it yields CASSFVAAPEAFF.

CDR3 nucleotides: TGCAGTGCTAATCCCACCAGGGGGCTGGGGCACAATGAGCAGTTCTTC. This codes for CSANPTRGLGHNEQFF. The chain recombines TRBV20-1 with TRBJ2-1, with 8 bases lining up with TRBD1. The CDR3 length is 16 residues. Germline V gene lookup returns CDR1 DFQATT and CDR2 SNEGSKA (reference sequence). V lost 4 bases to trimming and J lost 5 bases; unmatched junction nucleotides: 13.

This clonotype was observed at least ten times. The CDR3 reads CASSGGVTTRNEQFF. The CDR3 DNA reads TGTGCCAGCAGTGGGGGAGTTACTACCCGCAATGAGCAGTTCTTC. This chain uses TRBV6-2 or TRBV6-3 with TRBJ2-1; D assignment may be TRBD1 or TRBD2 (5 bases each). The ends were cut back, 5 bases at V and 6 bases at J, with 17 bases in the middle. The germline V gene has CDR1 MNHEY and CDR2 SVGEGT. The CDR3 covers 15 residues.

This clonotype occurred once. Since a much larger clone is just one base distant, this may be a read error. The V gene is TRBV6-2 or TRBV6-3, the J gene TRBJ2-5; unclear D gene. Trimming took off 7 bases at V and 4 bases at J, with 13 bases between the two ends. The CDR3 has 13 amino acids. Germline values: CDR1 MNHEY, CDR2 SVGEGT. The CDR3 coding sequence is TGTGCCAGCACCCCTCCCCCGGCAGAGACCCAGTACTTC. It specifies CASTPPPAETQYF.

This clonotype was recorded a few times. The rearrangement joins TRBV15 to TRBJ2-7; D gene unclear. The V gene lost 0 bases and the J gene lost 5 bases, with 8 bases spanning the gap. This CDR3 contains 13 residues. Germline loops: CDR1 LNHNV, CDR2 YYDKDF (reference sequence). The CDR3 region has the DNA TGTGCCACCAGCAGAGACCTAGTGGACGAGCAGTACTTC. Translated: CATSRDLVDEQYF.

This clonotype was detected ten times or more. V usage is TRBV20-1 and J usage is TRBJ2-7; TRBD1 aligns across 9 bases. Germline lookup yields CDR1 DFQATT and CDR2 SNEGSKA (reference sequence). The J segment lost 0 bases and the V segment lost 7 bases, leaving 4 bases of the junction unmatched. This CDR3 is 13 amino acids long. CDR3 region: CSVGTGSSYEQYF. The CDR3 DNA reads TGCAGTGTTGGGACAGGGAGCTCCTACGAGCAGTACTTC.

This chain links TRBV20-1 with TRBJ1-5; D is perhaps TRBD1 (6 bases). Trimming pared 5 bases from V and 2 bases from J, leaving 10 bases between. CDR1 and CDR2 (germline): DFQATT, SNEGSKA (reference sequence). The CDR3 spans 13 residues. CDR3 in DNA: TGCAGTGCTCTTTCAGGGGGCAATCAGCCCCAGCATTTT. Translation: CSALSGGNQPQHF.

This clonotype was counted at least ten times. This chain links TRBV20-1 with TRBJ2-1; 16 positions agree with TRBD2. CDR1 and CDR2 (germline): DFQATT, SNEGSKA (reference sequence). The CDR3 covers 17 residues. CDR3 sequence (DNA): TGCAGCGCTTCGGGACTAGCGGGAGGGCATTCTTCCTATGAGCAGTTCTTC. Translated: CSASGLAGGHSSYEQFF.

This clonotype is a singleton in its sample. Given a much more abundant clone one base away, this may be a read error. This chain joins TRBV6-2 or TRBV6-3 and TRBJ2-1; TRBD2 matches 7 bases. This CDR3 has 16 amino acids. With 6 bases clipped from V and 0 bases from J, the junction kept 8 bases outside the gene matches. Germline assignment: CDR1 MNHEY and CDR2 SVGEGT. This chain's CDR3 is CASRSGLEASYNEQFF. The CDR3 DNA reads TGTGCCAGCAGATCCGGACTAGAGGCCTCCTACAATGAGCAGTTCTTC.

The V call is TRBV7-2, the J call TRBJ2-1; TRBD2 aligns across 10 bases. V lost 9 bases to trimming and J lost 4 bases; unmatched junction nucleotides: 6. Looked up from germline, CDR1 is SGHTA and CDR2 is FQGNSA. The CDR3 length is 14 residues. CDR3 DNA: TGTGCCAGTGAGGAACTAGCGGGATACAATGAGCAGTTCTTC. It specifies CASEELAGYNEQFF.